This TCR beta chain was found in a study of cytomegalovirus exposure and HLA in healthy donors. Both 60 Vbeta primers and 13 Jbeta primers went into the PCR. Sequencing used immunoSEQ multiplex PCR; TCRdb keeps in-frame clones, though not all of them. Of 140,000 to 150,000 clones detected, about 76% appear once; the ten largest clones hold roughly 4.2%. Germline CDR1 and CDR2: SGHAT and FQNNGV. V trimming: 8 bases; J trimming: 11 bases; junction bases outside the gene matches: 5. The CDR3 is made up of 10 amino acids. Input material: PBMCs. This sequence originates from a male donor in good health and CMV-seronegative. The chain carries TRBV11-2 and TRBJ2-5, with 7 bases aligning to TRBD2. DNA of the CDR3: TGTGCCAGCCTCGGGGGGAAGCAGTACTTC. This encodes CASLGGKQYF.